These 21 T cell receptor beta chains share one sample of origin, sequenced in a study of T-cell reconstitution after alpha-beta-depleted transplantation in children. Preparation of the TCRbeta library was carried out with unique molecular identifiers. TCRdb ran MiXCR on the PCR reads and lists one entry per CDR3 protein. The data show 500,000 or so distinct CDR3 sequences, roughly 33% seen once. The sample consisted of PBMCs from the stem cell graft donor, taken from the stem cell graft. Receptors were obtained from a human donor who donated a stem cell graft to a child with aplastic anemia.

This chain connects TRBV18 to TRBJ1-1, with 7 bases aligning to TRBD1. V shed 7 bases, J shed 1 base, and the junction held 6 bases outside the gene matches. The CDR3 extends over 14 amino acids. Germline V gene lookup returns CDR1 KGHSH and CDR2 LQKENI. The CDR3, as DNA: TGTGCCAGCTGGCTGGGACAGCGGAACACTGAAGCTTTCTTT. This encodes CASWLGQRNTEAFF.

V is TRBV9 and J is TRBJ2-3; TRBD2 aligns across 8 bases. Germline-derived CDR1 and CDR2 are SGDLS and YYNGEE. After removal of 4 bases from V and 4 bases from J, the junction contained 17 bases not matched to a gene. This CDR3 region has 18 residues. As DNA, the CDR3 is TGTGCCAGCAGCTCCCTGGGGGATTTAGCGGGAAGGTCAGATACGCAGTATTTT. This translates into CASSSLGDLAGRSDTQYF.

The V gene is TRBV12-3 or TRBV12-4, the J gene TRBJ1-6; D perhaps matches TRBD1 (6 bases). Trimming left V 3 bases short and J 11 bases short, with 8 bases between. This CDR3 is 12 amino acids long. CDR3: CASSLGAAPLHF. Here the CDR3 DNA reads TGTGCCAGCAGTTTGGGGGCAGCACCCCTCCACTTT.

This clonotype was observed a few times. One end of the junction fails to match germline, which may point to a read error. This chain joins TRBV6-4 and TRBJ2-1; D gene unclear. The V gene's germline CDR1 is MRHNA and CDR2 SNTAGT. CDR3 length equals 13 residues. The CDR3 DNA sequence: TGTGCCAGCAGTGAAACGCCCCGTGATGAACAGTTCTTC. The encoded protein is CASSETPRDEQFF.

The chain combines TRBV10-3 with TRBJ2-3; 8 bases are a match to TRBD2. This CDR3 is 15 amino acids long. Per the germline V gene, CDR1 is ENHRY and CDR2 is SYGVKD. Trimming cost V 7 bases and J 4 bases; bases outside gene matches: 10. The CDR3 loop reads CAINTSGRHPDTQYF. CDR3 nucleotide sequence: TGTGCCATCAATACCAGCGGGAGACATCCAGATACGCAGTATTTT.

The chain is built from TRBV7-2 and TRBJ2-7; possibly TRBD2 for D (5 bases). Looked up from germline, CDR1 is SGHTA and CDR2 is FQGNSA. The CDR3 length is 16 residues. V was cut by 5 bases and J by 2 bases, with 19 bases left in between. CDR3 region: CASSPVVKGSAYEQYF. CDR3 nucleotide sequence: TGTGCCAGCAGCCCAGTCGTGAAAGGGAGTGCCTACGAGCAGTACTTC. Drawing the rest from reference TRBV7-2 and TRBJ2-7, the complete variable domain is GAGVSQSPSNKVTEKGKDVELRCDPISGHTALYWYRQSLGQGLEFLIYFQGNSAPDKSGLPSDRFSAERTGGSVSTLTIQRTQQEDSAVYLCASSPVVKGSAYEQYFGPGTRLTVT.

The rearrangement joins TRBV10-2 to TRBJ1-5; tentatively, D is TRBD1 (6 bases). V shed 6 bases and J shed 1 base, with 10 bases lying between them. The germline V gene encodes CDR1 WSHSY and CDR2 SAAADI. The CDR3 has 14 residues. The CDR3 loop reads CASRRTESNQPQHF. The CDR3 bases are TGCGCCAGCAGACGGACAGAAAGCAATCAGCCCCAGCATTTT.

This clonotype was found a few times. V and J are TRBV7-9 and TRBJ2-3; D call uncertain. CDR1 SEHNR and CDR2 FQNEAQ come from the germline V gene (reference sequence). The CDR3 runs 13 residues. Trimming cost V 5 bases and J 6 bases, with 12 bases left between them. The CDR3 nucleotides are TGTGCCAGCAGCGCTGGACCGGGTGATACGCAGTATTTT. Translating gives CASSAGPGDTQYF.

The chain combines TRBV6-1 with TRBJ1-5; D not certain. V dropped 5 bases and J dropped 1 base, with 12 bases sitting between them. CDR1 MNHNS and CDR2 SASEGT come from the germline V gene. This CDR3 has 15 residues. CDR3 coding DNA: TGTGCCAGCAGTCCCCGGGAGGGAAGCAATCAGCCCCAGCATTTT. It yields the protein CASSPREGSNQPQHF.

The rearrangement links TRBV7-9 to TRBJ2-4, with 13 bases fitting TRBD2. The trim removed 1 base at V and 7 bases at J, leaving 4 bases unmatched. Germline CDR1 reads SEHNR; CDR2 reads FQNEAQ (reference sequence). The CDR3 has 16 residues. The CDR3 region has the DNA TGTGCCAGCAGCTTAGGGACTAGCGGGAGACCGAACATTCAGTACTTC. This encodes CASSLGTSGRPNIQYF. Using reference TRBV7-9 and TRBJ2-4 for the parts outside the CDR3, the full variable domain is DTGVSQNPRHKITKRGQNVTFRCDPISEHNRLYWYRQTLGQGPEFLTYFQNEAQLEKSRLLSDRFSAERPKGSFSTLEIQRTEQGDSAMYLCASSLGTSGRPNIQYFGAGTRLSVL.

This clonotype occurred a few times. This chain joins TRBV7-2 and TRBJ1-5; D is unclear. Trimming pared 2 bases from V and 0 bases from J, leaving 11 bases between. The CDR3 is 16 residues long. The germline V gene has CDR1 SGHTA and CDR2 FQGNSA. This chain's CDR3 is CASSLSSGYSNQPQHF. CDR3 nucleotide sequence: TGTGCCAGCAGCTTATCTAGCGGATATAGCAATCAGCCCCAGCATTTT.

The chain uses TRBV5-1 and TRBJ2-1; possibly TRBD2 for D (6 bases). This CDR3 contains 16 residues. V lost 4 bases and J lost 0, with 14 bases in between. Germline loops: CDR1 SGHRS, CDR2 YFSETQ. This CDR3 reads CASSGIAVSSYNEQFF. CDR3 nucleotides: TGCGCCAGCAGCGGTATAGCGGTGAGCTCCTACAATGAGCAGTTCTTC. Full variable domain (missing parts from reference TRBV5-1 and TRBJ2-1): KAGVTQTPRYLIKTRGQQVTLSCSPISGHRSVSWYQQTPGQGLQFLFEYFSETQRNKGNFPGRFSGRQFSNSRSEMNVSTLELGDSALYLCASSGIAVSSYNEQFFGPGTRLTVL.

This clonotype occurred a few times. CDR3 loop: CASSTGGALSYEQYF. The CDR3 DNA follows: TGTGCCAGCAGCACGGGTGGGGCCCTTTCCTACGAGCAGTACTTC. This rearrangement joins TRBV6-1 to TRBJ2-7; D is possibly TRBD1 (5 bases). The CDR3 contains 15 residues. The V gene lost 6 bases and the J gene lost 1 base, with 16 bases spanning the gap. Germline assignment: CDR1 MNHNS and CDR2 SASEGT.

This clonotype was detected only a few times. This rearrangement joins TRBV27 to TRBJ1-2; maybe TRBD1 (6 bases). The CDR3 has 14 residues. Trimming stripped 5 bases from V and 4 bases from J, with 14 bases between. Looked up from germline, CDR1 is MNHEY and CDR2 is SMNVEV (reference sequence). CDR3 sequence (DNA): TGTGCCAGCAGTCCCTCCGGGGGCGTCTATGGCTACACCTTC. It codes for CASSPSGGVYGYTF.

The chain has TRBV10-3 and TRBJ1-5; 7 bases agree with TRBD1. Germline CDR1 ENHRY, CDR2 SYGVKD. This CDR3 is 16 amino acids long. J was trimmed by 3 bases and V by 0 bases; bases with no gene match: 5. The CDR3, as DNA: TGTGCCATCAGTGAGTCTGACAGGGAGGACAATCAGCCCCAGCATTTT. It specifies CAISESDREDNQPQHF.

The chain couples TRBV7-2 to TRBJ1-6; D not resolved. CDR3 length: 14 residues. Germline V gives CDR1 SGHTA, CDR2 FQGNSA. Trimming removed 2 bases at V and 7 bases at J, with 9 bases between. The CDR3 DNA sequence: TGTGCCAGCAGCTTACAGGCCACCAATTCACCCCTCCACTTT. Protein sequence: CASSLQATNSPLHF.

This clonotype was counted only a few times. V is TRBV10-2 and J is TRBJ2-5; 8 bases fit TRBD1. Germline values: CDR1 WSHSY, CDR2 SAAADI. The CDR3 has 14 residues. With V trimmed by 1 base and J by 3 bases, 1 base remained unmatched. CDR3 DNA sequence: TGCGCCAGCAGTGAGTTGGACAGGGAAGAGACCCAGTACTTC. It encodes CASSELDREETQYF.

The chain carries TRBV6-1 and TRBJ2-7; D is possibly TRBD1 or TRBD2 (6 bases each). The CDR3 extends over 14 amino acids. Between the trimmed V and J ends, which lost 5 bases and 5 bases, there was a span of 16 bases. Germline CDR1 MNHNS, CDR2 SASEGT. CDR3 nucleotide sequence: TGTGCCAGCAGTCATCAACAGGGAGGCGACGAGCAGTACTTC. The encoded protein is CASSHQQGGDEQYF.

DNA for the CDR3: TGTGCCAGCAGTACAGGGCTCACTGAAGCTTTCTTT. Its protein is CASSTGLTEAFF. This chain uses TRBV6-1 with TRBJ1-1; weak D call: TRBD1 (6 bases). Trimming stripped 5 bases from V and 4 bases from J, with 8 bases between. CDR1 and CDR2 from the germline V gene are MNHNS and SASEGT. CDR3 length equals 12 residues.

In regard to this clonotype: One junction end disagrees with the germline gene, perhaps due to a read error. The chain joins TRBV4-2 to TRBJ2-1; 7 nucleotides match TRBD2. This CDR3 is 14 amino acids long. CDR1 and CDR2 from the germline V gene are LGHNA and YNFKEQ. The CDR3 region has the DNA TGTGCCAGCAGCCAAGATATCGGGGGGTATGAGCACTTCTTC. Translation gives CASSQDIGGYEHFF.

The V and J genes are TRBV20-1 and TRBJ2-2, with 9 bases lining up with TRBD2. Germline V CDR1 and CDR2: DFQATT, SNEGSKA (reference sequence). J gave up 6 bases and V 3 bases, and 2 bases lay outside the gene matches. The length of the CDR3 is 13 residues. The CDR3 nucleotides are TGCAGTGCTAGTGGCGGGAGGGCCGGGGAGCTGTTTTTT. It encodes CSASGGRAGELFF.